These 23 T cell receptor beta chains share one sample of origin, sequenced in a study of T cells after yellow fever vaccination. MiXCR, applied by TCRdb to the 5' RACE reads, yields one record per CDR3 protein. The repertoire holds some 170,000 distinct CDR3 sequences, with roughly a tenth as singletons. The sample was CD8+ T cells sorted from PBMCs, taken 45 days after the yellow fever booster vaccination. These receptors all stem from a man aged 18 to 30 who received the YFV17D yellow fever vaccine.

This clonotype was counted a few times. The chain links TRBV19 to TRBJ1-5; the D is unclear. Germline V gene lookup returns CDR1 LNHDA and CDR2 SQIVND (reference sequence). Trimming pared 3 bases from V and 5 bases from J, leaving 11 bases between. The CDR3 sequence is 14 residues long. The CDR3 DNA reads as TGTGCCAGTAGTATGTCGCGAAGGGATCAGCCCCAGCATTTT. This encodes CASSMSRRDQPQHF.

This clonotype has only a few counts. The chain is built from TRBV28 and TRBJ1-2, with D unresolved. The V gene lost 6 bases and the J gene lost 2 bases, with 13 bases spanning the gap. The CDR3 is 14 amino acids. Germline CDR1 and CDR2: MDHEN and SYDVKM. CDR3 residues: CASSTDVTNYGYTF. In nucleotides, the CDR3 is TGTGCCAGCAGCACGGACGTAACGAACTATGGCTACACCTTC.

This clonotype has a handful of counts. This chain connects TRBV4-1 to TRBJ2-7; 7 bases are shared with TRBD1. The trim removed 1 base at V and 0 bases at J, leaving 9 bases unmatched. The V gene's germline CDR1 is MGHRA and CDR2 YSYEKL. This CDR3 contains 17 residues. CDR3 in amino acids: CASSQGLRDRYSYEQYF. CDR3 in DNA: TGCGCCAGCAGCCAAGGCCTCCGGGACAGATACTCCTACGAGCAGTACTTC.

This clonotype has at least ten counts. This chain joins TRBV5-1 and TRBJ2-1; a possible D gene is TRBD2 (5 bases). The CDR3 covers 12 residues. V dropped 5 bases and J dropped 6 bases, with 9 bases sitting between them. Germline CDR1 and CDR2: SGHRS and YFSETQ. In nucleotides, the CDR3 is TGCGCCAGCAGAGAGGGTTTCAATGAGCAGTTCTTC. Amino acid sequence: CASREGFNEQFF.

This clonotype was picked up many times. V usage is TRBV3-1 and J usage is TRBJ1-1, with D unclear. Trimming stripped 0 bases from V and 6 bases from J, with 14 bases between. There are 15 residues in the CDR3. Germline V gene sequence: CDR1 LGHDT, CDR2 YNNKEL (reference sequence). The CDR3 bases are TGTGCCAGCAGCCAAGATCCAAACGGGTTTCCTGAAGCTTTCTTT. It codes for CASSQDPNGFPEAFF.

CDR3 loop: CAIRDNSGGRTDTQYF. DNA for the CDR3: TGTGCCATCAGGGATAATAGCGGGGGACGCACAGATACGCAGTATTTT. This rearrangement joins TRBV10-3 to TRBJ2-3; 9 nucleotides line up with TRBD2. Germline values: CDR1 ENHRY, CDR2 SYGVKD. V lost 6 bases to trimming and J lost 1 base; unmatched junction nucleotides: 8. The CDR3 extends over 16 amino acids.

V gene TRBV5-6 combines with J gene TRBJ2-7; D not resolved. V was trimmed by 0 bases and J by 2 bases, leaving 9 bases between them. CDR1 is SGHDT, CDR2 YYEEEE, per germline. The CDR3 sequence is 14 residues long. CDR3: CASSLVGIAYEQYV. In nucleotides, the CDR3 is TGTGCCAGCAGCTTGGTCGGCATCGCCTACGAGCAGTACGTC.

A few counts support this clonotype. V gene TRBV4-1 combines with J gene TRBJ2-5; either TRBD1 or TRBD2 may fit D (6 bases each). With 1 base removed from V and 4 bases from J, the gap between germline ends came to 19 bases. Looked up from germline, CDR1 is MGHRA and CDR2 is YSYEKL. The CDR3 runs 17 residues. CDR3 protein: CASSQVGARGGGETQYF. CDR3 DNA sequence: TGCGCCAGCAGCCAAGTGGGGGCCAGGGGAGGCGGAGAGACCCAGTACTTC.

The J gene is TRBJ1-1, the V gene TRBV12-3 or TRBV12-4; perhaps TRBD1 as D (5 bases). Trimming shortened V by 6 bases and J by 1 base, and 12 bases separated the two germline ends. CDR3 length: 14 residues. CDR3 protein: CASSPTGGNTEAFF. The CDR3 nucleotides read TGTGCCAGCAGCCCGACGGGGGGGAACACTGAAGCTTTCTTT.

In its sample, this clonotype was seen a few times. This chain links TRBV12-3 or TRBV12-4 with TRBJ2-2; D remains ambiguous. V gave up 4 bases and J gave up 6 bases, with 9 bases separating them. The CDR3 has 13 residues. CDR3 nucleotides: TGTGCCAGCAGTTCCAGGTCAGCCGGGGAGCTGTTTTTT. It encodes CASSSRSAGELFF.

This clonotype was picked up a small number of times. The CDR3 sequence: CASSRGTSTGRVNTEAFF. The CDR3 region has the DNA TGTGCCAGCAGCCGGGGCACCTCGACAGGGCGGGTAAACACTGAAGCTTTCTTT. The chain joins TRBV7-2 to TRBJ1-1; 7 bases are shared with TRBD1. V was pared by 5 bases and J by 2 bases, with 17 bases of the junction left unmatched. There are 18 residues in the CDR3. The V gene's germline CDR1 is SGHTA and CDR2 FQGNSA. Supplemented by reference TRBV7-2 and TRBJ1-1, the full variable domain reads GAGVSQSPSNKVTEKGKDVELRCDPISGHTALYWYRQSLGQGLEFLIYFQGNSAPDKSGLPSDRFSAERTGGSVSTLTIQRTQQEDSAVYLCASSRGTSTGRVNTEAFFGQGTRLTVV.

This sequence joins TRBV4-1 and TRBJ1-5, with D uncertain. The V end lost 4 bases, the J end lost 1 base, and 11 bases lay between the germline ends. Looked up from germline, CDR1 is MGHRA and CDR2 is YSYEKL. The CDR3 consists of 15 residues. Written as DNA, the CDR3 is TGCGCCAGCAGCCCATCAACTCCAAGCAATCAGCCCCAGCATTTT. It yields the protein CASSPSTPSNQPQHF.

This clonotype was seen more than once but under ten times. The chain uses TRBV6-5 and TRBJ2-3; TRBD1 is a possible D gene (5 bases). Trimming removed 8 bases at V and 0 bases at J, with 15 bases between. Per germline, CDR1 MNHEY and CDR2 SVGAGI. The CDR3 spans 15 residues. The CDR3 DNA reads TGTGCCAGCGGGGTGACAGTTACTAGCACAGATACGCAGTATTTT. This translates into CASGVTVTSTDTQYF.

The CDR3 region is CATSDLKDRADTQYF. CDR3 DNA: TGTGCCACCAGTGATTTAAAGGACAGAGCAGATACGCAGTATTTT. The chain is built from TRBV24-1 and TRBJ2-3, with D possibly TRBD1 on 6 matching bases. Trimming took 1 base from V and 4 from J, leaving 11 bases between them. Germline lookup yields CDR1 KGHDR and CDR2 SFDVKD. The CDR3 runs to 15 residues.

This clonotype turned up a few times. In DNA form, the CDR3 reads TGTGCCAGCAGCCTAAGTAGCGGATTCGATACGCAGTATTTT. Its protein is CASSLSSGFDTQYF. The genes are TRBV9 and TRBJ2-3, with TRBD2 as a possible D gene (6 bases). The V gene lost 4 bases and the J gene lost 6 bases, with 15 bases spanning the gap. This CDR3 has 14 amino acids. The V gene's germline CDR1 is SGDLS and CDR2 YYNGEE.

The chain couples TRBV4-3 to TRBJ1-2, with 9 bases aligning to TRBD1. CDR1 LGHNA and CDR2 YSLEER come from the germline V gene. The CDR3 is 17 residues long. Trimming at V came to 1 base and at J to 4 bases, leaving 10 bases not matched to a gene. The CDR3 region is CASSQGGQGTESYGYTF. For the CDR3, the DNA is TGCGCCAGCAGCCAAGGGGGACAGGGAACCGAAAGCTATGGCTACACCTTC.

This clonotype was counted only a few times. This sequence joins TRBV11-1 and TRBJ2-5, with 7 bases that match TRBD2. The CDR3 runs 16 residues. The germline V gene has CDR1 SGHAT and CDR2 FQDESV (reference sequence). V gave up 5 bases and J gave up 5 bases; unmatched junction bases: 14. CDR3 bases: TGTGCCAGCAGCCTTGGGGGGGAATGGGCCCGCGAGACCCAGTACTTC. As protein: CASSLGGEWARETQYF.

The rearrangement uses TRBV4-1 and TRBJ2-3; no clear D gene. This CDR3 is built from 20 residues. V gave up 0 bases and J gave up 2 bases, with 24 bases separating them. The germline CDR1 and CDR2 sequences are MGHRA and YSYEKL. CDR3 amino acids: CASSQESSLGDEPLTDTQYF. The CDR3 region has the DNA TGCGCCAGCAGCCAAGAATCGTCTTTGGGTGACGAGCCTCTCACAGATACGCAGTATTTT.

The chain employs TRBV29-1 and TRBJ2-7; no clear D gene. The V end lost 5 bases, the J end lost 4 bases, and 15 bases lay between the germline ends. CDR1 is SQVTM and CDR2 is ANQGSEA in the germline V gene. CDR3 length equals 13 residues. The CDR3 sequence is CSVSAHSSYEQYF. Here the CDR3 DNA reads TGCAGCGTTTCGGCACATTCGAGTTACGAGCAGTACTTC.

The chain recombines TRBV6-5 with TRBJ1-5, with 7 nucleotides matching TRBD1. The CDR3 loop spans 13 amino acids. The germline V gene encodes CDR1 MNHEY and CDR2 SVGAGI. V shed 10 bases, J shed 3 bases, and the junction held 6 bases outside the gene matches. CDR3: CATSGQNNQPQHF. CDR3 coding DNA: TGTGCCACTTCGGGACAGAACAATCAGCCCCAGCATTTT.

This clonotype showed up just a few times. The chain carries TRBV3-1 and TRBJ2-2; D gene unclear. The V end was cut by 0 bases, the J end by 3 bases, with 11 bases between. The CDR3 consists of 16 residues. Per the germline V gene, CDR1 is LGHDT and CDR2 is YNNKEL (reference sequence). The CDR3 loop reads CASSQDLELYTGELFF. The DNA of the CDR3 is TGTGCCAGCAGCCAAGATCTAGAGTTATACACCGGGGAGCTGTTTTTT.

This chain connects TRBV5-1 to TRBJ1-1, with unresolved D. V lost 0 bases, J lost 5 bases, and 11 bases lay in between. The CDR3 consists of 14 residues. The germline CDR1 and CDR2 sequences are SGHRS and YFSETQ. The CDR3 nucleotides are TGCGCCAGCAGCTTGGAACAGAGTCTAACTGAAGCTTTCTTT. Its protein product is CASSLEQSLTEAFF.

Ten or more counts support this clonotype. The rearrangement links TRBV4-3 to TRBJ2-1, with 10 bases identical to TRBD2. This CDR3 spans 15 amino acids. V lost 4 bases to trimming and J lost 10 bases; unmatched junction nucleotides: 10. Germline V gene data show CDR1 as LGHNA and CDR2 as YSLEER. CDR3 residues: CASSRESGGAGEQFF. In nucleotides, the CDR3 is TGCGCCAGCAGCCGTGAGAGCGGGGGGGCCGGGGAGCAGTTCTTC.